In this sample, the clone carrying this T cell receptor beta chain turned up a few times. Its antigen is not identified. The sample comes from a study of cytomegalovirus exposure and HLA in healthy donors. Whole-study findings and limits: Within an earlier analysis, most TCR beta V segments proved productive either about 87% or about 30% of the time. Roughly uniform depth of sequencing across donors was assumed in presence/absence analyses. Analysis performed later found 16,951 TCR beta sequences associated with HLA alleles at 0.05 false discovery rate. In vitro confirmation showed a few CMV-associated chains to be CMV antigen specific.

Amplification used 60 Vbeta primers and 13 Jbeta primers. Only in-frame clones appear in the TCRdb table, and some are missing; sequencing was by immunoSEQ multiplex PCR. The table has roughly 100,000 clones, 60% to 85% seen once. Sequencing input: PBMCs. The sequence derives from a woman aged 18-29 years in good health and CMV-seropositive.

Here the CDR3 DNA reads TGTGCCAGCAGTTTCGATAGGGGAGGTTTCGGCAATGAGCAGTTCTTC. This encodes CASSFDRGGFGNEQFF. J is TRBJ2-1 and V is TRBV27, with a possible D match to TRBD2 (6 bases). V lost 3 bases to trimming and J lost 6 bases, with 18 bases between them. Per germline, CDR1 MNHEY and CDR2 SMNVEV (reference sequence). The CDR3 extends over 16 amino acids.